This is a list of T cell receptor beta chains from one sample in a study of blood T cell repertoires in COVID-19. Assay used: immunoSEQ multiplex PCR; TCRdb lists only in-frame clones, some missing. The sample holds about 190,000 clones; approximately 86% are singletons and the top ten take 1.1%. Sequenced sample: peripheral blood. These receptor sequences come from a man aged 25-40 years with acute or convalescent COVID-19. CDR3s include the opening cysteine and the closing phenylalanine or tryptophan. A D gene is named only where the DNA matches it firmly. Only some rows state a clone size, as once, few, many or a class for expanded clones.

J gene | D gene | V gene | CDR3 length | clone size | CDR3 DNA | CDR3 protein
TRBJ2-5 | TRBD1 | TRBV28 | 14 | . | TGTGCCAGCAGTAACAGACAGGGGGTTGAGACCCAGTACTTC | CASSNRQGVETQYF
TRBJ2-3 | . | TRBV6-4 | 13 | . | TGTGCCAGCAGTGACGGGGCAGAAGATACGCAGTATTTT | CASSDGAEDTQYF
TRBJ2-1 | TRBD2 | TRBV5-1 | 16 | . | TGCGCCAGCAGCTTCATGACTAGCGGAACCTACAATGAGCAGTTCTTC | CASSFMTSGTYNEQFF
TRBJ2-1 | . | TRBV5-1 | 13 | . | TGCGCCAGCAGCTTGCAGGGTTGGAATGAGCAGTTCTTC | CASSLQGWNEQFF
TRBJ2-3 | TRBD2 | TRBV18 | 20 | . | TGTGCCAGCTCACGGGTCCTACTAGCGGGGGTTAAGCTGACAACAGATACGCAGTATTTT | CASSRVLLAGVKLTTDTQYF
TRBJ2-1 | TRBD1 | TRBV19 | 15 | once | TGTGCCAGTAGTATGTGGACAGGGACCTACAATGAGCAGTTCTTC | CASSMWTGTYNEQFF
TRBJ2-1 | TRBD2 | TRBV5-1 | 15 | . | TGCGCCAGCAGCTTGGGGCTAGCGGGGGCGAATGAGCAGTTCTTC | CASSLGLAGANEQFF
TRBJ2-7 | TRBD1 | TRBV19 | 13 | . | TGTGCCAGTAGTCCAGGGGGATACTACGAGCAGTACTTC | CASSPGGYYEQYF
TRBJ1-6 | . | TRBV6-5 | 14 | . | TGTGCCAGCGGTACCAGGGGAACTAATTCACCCCTCCACTTT | CASGTRGTNSPLHF
TRBJ2-1 | TRBD1 | TRBV28 | 16 | . | TGTGCCAGCAGTAGCGCTTCTTCTGCAGGGGGAAGTGAGCAGTTCTTC | CASSSASSAGGSEQFF
TRBJ1-2 | TRBD1 | TRBV19 | 14 | . | TGTGCCAGTAACAACAGGGGGCGCCCCTATGGCTACACCTTC | CASNNRGRPYGYTF
TRBJ1-2 | . | TRBV7-2 | 16 | . | TGTGCCAGCAGCCGTCGGGGAGGGGCCGAAATCTATGGCTACACCTTC | CASSRRGGAEIYGYTF
TRBJ2-2 | . | TRBV2 | 17 | . | TGTGCCAGCAAAAGCAGCGGAGGGAGAGGAGCCACCGGGGAGCTGTTTTTT | CASKSSGGRGATGELFF
TRBJ1-2 | . | TRBV3-1/TRBV3-2 | 15 | . | TGTGCCAGCAGCGTTGACGGGAGCGGGTTCAATGGCTACACCTTC | CASSVDGSGFNGYTF
TRBJ2-5 | TRBD2 | TRBV2 | 15 | . | TGTGCCAGCAGTGATTTGGCGGGAGGCCAAGAGACCCAGTACTTC | CASSDLAGGQETQYF
TRBJ2-3 | TRBD2 | TRBV6-4 | 15 | . | TGTGCCAGCAGTGACAAAGGACTAGACACAGATACGCAGTATTTT | CASSDKGLDTDTQYF
TRBJ1-3 | . | TRBV19 | 15 | . | TGTGCCAGTAGTATTCGACAGAGCTCTGGAAACACCATATATTTT | CASSIRQSSGNTIYF
TRBJ2-2 | TRBD1 | TRBV19 | 14 | . | TGTGCCAGTTCCGGACAGGCGAACACCGGGGAGCTGTTTTTT | CASSGQANTGELFF
TRBJ1-1 | . | TRBV7-9 | 15 | . | TGTGCCAGCACCTCTTCAGGGTCCCGGAACACTGAAGCTTTCTTT | CASTSSGSRNTEAFF
TRBJ2-4 | TRBD1 | TRBV29-1 | 15 | . | TGCAGCACTACAGGGGGCGATATAGCCAAAAACATTCAGTACTTC | CSTTGGDIAKNIQYF
TRBJ2-1 | TRBD1 | TRBV6-5 | 15 | . | TGTGCCAGCAGTTCCTTCGGGACAGGACGGAATGAGCAGTTCTTC | CASSSFGTGRNEQFF
TRBJ1-2 | . | TRBV2 | 13 | . | TGTGCCAGCGGGGAGCTTAACAGGGCTGGCTACACCTTC | CASGELNRAGYTF
TRBJ1-6 | TRBD1 | TRBV7-3 | 14 | . | TGTGCCAGCGGTTTTGACAGGGGTCTGTCACCCCTCCACTTT | CASGFDRGLSPLHF
TRBJ2-7 | . | TRBV5-1 | 14 | once | TGCGCCAGCAGCTCCCGGGACACCTCCTACGAGCAGTACTTC | CASSSRDTSYEQYF
TRBJ2-1 | . | TRBV6-2/TRBV6-3 | 13 | . | TGTGCCAGCAGTTACTCGAACCAGAATGAGCAGTTCTTC | CASSYSNQNEQFF
TRBJ1-6 | . | TRBV11-2 | 13 | . | TGTGCCAGCAGCCCCCACTCCGGGTCACCCCTCCACTTT | CASSPHSGSPLHF
TRBJ2-4 | . | TRBV27 | 14 | . | TGTGCCAGCAGTTTTCGGGAGAATGGAAACATTCAGTACTTC | CASSFRENGNIQYF
TRBJ2-7 | . | TRBV29-1 | 12 | . | TGCAGCGTTTTAGGGGGTTCCTACGAGCAGTACTTC | CSVLGGSYEQYF
TRBJ2-5 | TRBD2 | TRBV5-5 | 17 | . | TGTGCCAGCAGCCCTGGCCTACTAGCGGGAGGACAAGAGACCCAGTACTTC | CASSPGLLAGGQETQYF
TRBJ2-7 | TRBD1 | TRBV3-1/TRBV3-2 | 14 | . | TGTGCCAGCAGCCCCGAGAGGGGGCACAACGAGCAGTACTTC | CASSPERGHNEQYF
TRBJ1-6 | . | TRBV6-5 | 15 | once | TGTGCCAGCAGTTACAACGAACGGGGGAATTCACCCCTCCACTTT | CASSYNERGNSPLHF
TRBJ1-4 | . | TRBV5-4 | 13 | . | TGTGCCAGCCGGAACGCGGTAGATGAAAAACTGTTTTTT | CASRNAVDEKLFF
TRBJ2-7 | . | TRBV28 | 15 | . | TGTGCCAGCAGCCGGCACGGGTCGAGCTCCTACGAGCAGTACTTC | CASSRHGSSSYEQYF
TRBJ1-6 | TRBD1 | TRBV27 | 19 | . | TGTGCCAGCAGTTTCTCCGGGACAGGCATAAGCTCCTATAATTCACCCCTCCACTTT | CASSFSGTGISSYNSPLHF
TRBJ1-5 | . | TRBV6-5 | 13 | . | TGTGCCAGCAGTCGACAGGTCAATCAGCCCCAGCATTTT | CASSRQVNQPQHF
TRBJ1-2 | . | TRBV6-6 | 13 | . | TGTGCCAGCAGTCAACAGGGAAACTATGGCTACACCTTC | CASSQQGNYGYTF
TRBJ2-1 | TRBD2 | TRBV20-1 | 14 | . | TGCAGTGCTAGTGATAGCGGGGGGGCAGGAGAGCAGTTCTTC | CSASDSGGAGEQFF
TRBJ1-4 | . | TRBV11-2 | 15 | once | TGTGCCAGCAACCAATGGCAGCGGCCGGGGGAAAAACTGTTTTTT | CASNQWQRPGEKLFF
TRBJ2-5 | TRBD1 | TRBV27 | 15 | . | TGTGCCAGCAGTCAGTCGGGACAGGGCGGGGAGACCCAGTACTTC | CASSQSGQGGETQYF
TRBJ1-2 | . | TRBV30 | 13 | . | TGTGCCTGGAGTTTTGACAGTAACTATGGCTACACCTTC | CAWSFDSNYGYTF